Listed below are T cell receptor beta chains from one sample, sequenced in a study of blood T cell repertoires in COVID-19. The assay was immunoSEQ multiplex PCR, and TCRdb's table has in-frame clones only and misses some. The sample lists 85,000 to 130,000 clones; around 86% were seen once. The specimen sequenced was PBMCs or T cells enriched from blood (not recorded which). These TCRs come from a woman in her forties or fifties who had recovered from COVID-19. Both conserved end residues are part of each CDR3. Clone size appears in some rows only: once, few, many, or a class for an expanded clone.

>TRBJ2-5|-|TRBV5-4
CASSLAGGPWETQYF
>TRBJ1-3|-|TRBV19
CASSIADTIYF
>TRBJ1-6|-|TRBV7-8
CASSLASGTGNHNSPLHF
>TRBJ1-5|-|TRBV19
CASSSGYLDQPQHF
>TRBJ2-1|-|TRBV27
CASSLSGQGAGEQFF
>TRBJ2-7|few|TRBV5-4
CASSLDPSRGVSSYEQYF
>TRBJ2-1|-|TRBV3-1/TRBV3-2
CASSQGTRARNEQFF
>TRBJ1-2|-|TRBV6-6
CASLPGTGIGGGYTF
>TRBJ1-3|-|TRBV9
CASSEGEPALSGNTIYF
>TRBJ1-2|-|TRBV7-8
CASSRRGGGDYGYTF
>TRBJ1-2|-|TRBV25-1
CASSHPQTYGYTF
>TRBJ2-1|-|TRBV7-3
CASSPVSGYNEQFF
>TRBJ1-6|-|TRBV5-8
CASSLPRGGFNSPLHF
>TRBJ2-7|-|TRBV27
CASSLWDSSYEQYF
>TRBJ1-2|-|TRBV28
CASSYPLRYGYTF
>TRBJ2-1|-|TRBV5-1
CASNPGPRQSYNEQFF
>TRBJ1-2|-|TRBV28
CASSLGLQPRDGYTF
>TRBJ1-2|-|TRBV28
CASSLPVTAIYGYTF
>TRBJ2-1|-|TRBV24-1
CATSDGHETRKFF
>TRBJ2-3|-|TRBV19
CASSIGDRGMDTQYF
>TRBJ2-3|-|TRBV5-1
CASSPRDRKGTDTQYF
>TRBJ1-5|-|TRBV2
CASSEQSGHQPQHF
>TRBJ2-1|few|TRBV29-1
CSVQVTTSGHEQFF
>TRBJ2-7|-|TRBV19
CASSTPREQYF
>TRBJ1-1|-|TRBV5-4
CALGENTEAFF
>TRBJ2-2|once|TRBV7-3
CASSLATGELFF
>TRBJ1-1|-|TRBV29-1
CSVQSTGGSEAFF
>TRBJ1-1|-|TRBV7-9
CASSRTGVPMNTEAFF
>TRBJ2-3|-|TRBV7-2
CASSQPGLAGDTQYF